The next 9 T cell receptor beta chains were all read from a single sample in a study of blood T cell repertoires in COVID-19. Clones were read by immunoSEQ multiplex PCR, and TCRdb kept only the in-frame ones, dropping some. The profile covers about 320,000 clones, with over 85% appearing a single time and around 10% taken by the ten largest. Sequenced: peripheral blood. These receptors were collected from a woman in her thirties with COVID-19, enrolled during active disease.

The chain combines TRBV7-9 with TRBJ1-1; 7 bases are a match to TRBD1. Germline-derived CDR1 and CDR2 are SEHNR and FQNEAQ (reference sequence). V was clipped by 4 bases and J by 7 bases; unmatched bases: 9. The CDR3 extends over 14 amino acids. The CDR3 coding sequence is TGTGCCAGCAGCTCTAGACAGGGAAACTTTGAAGCTTTCTTT. Translation: CASSSRQGNFEAFF.

This chain connects TRBV19 to TRBJ1-2, with 8 positions matching TRBD1. With 4 bases clipped from V and 2 bases from J, the junction kept 9 bases outside the gene matches. There are 16 residues in the CDR3. Looked up from germline, CDR1 is LNHDA and CDR2 is SQIVND (reference sequence). The CDR3 spells CASSTTGAFENYGYTF. CDR3 bases: TGTGCCAGTAGTACGACAGGGGCGTTTGAGAACTATGGCTACACCTTC.

This chain uses TRBV2 with TRBJ2-2, with no clear D. Trimming pared 3 bases from V and 5 bases from J, leaving 10 bases between. Germline CDR1 SNHLY, CDR2 FYNNEI. CDR3 length: 14 amino acids. The CDR3 region is CASSDIPQTGELFF. The CDR3, as DNA: TGTGCCAGCAGTGACATCCCGCAGACCGGGGAGCTGTTTTTT.

The chain uses TRBV6-5 and TRBJ1-1; D is unresolved. From germline, CDR1 is MNHEY and CDR2 SVGAGI. CDR3 length equals 13 residues. V shed 5 bases and J shed 8 bases, with 15 bases lying between them. The CDR3: CASSLVANQEAFF. The CDR3 nucleotides are TGTGCCAGCAGTCTCGTGGCCAATCAGGAAGCTTTCTTT.

This clone was seen a few times. As DNA, the CDR3 is TGTGCCAGCAGGGCGGGGTTTAGCTCTGGAAACACCATATATTTT. Its protein product is CASRAGFSSGNTIYF. The V call is TRBV3-1 (or the pseudogene TRBV3-2), the J call TRBJ1-3; D is undetermined. The germline V gene has CDR1 LGHDT and CDR2 YNNKEL (reference sequence). With 6 bases removed from V and 0 bases from J, the gap between germline ends came to 12 bases. The CDR3 sequence is 15 residues long.

The chain joins TRBV4-1 to TRBJ1-1, with TRBD1 matching 8 bases. CDR3 length: 15 amino acids. Germline CDR1 reads MGHRA; CDR2 reads YSYEKL. The J segment lost 5 bases and the V segment lost 3 bases, leaving 8 bases of the junction unmatched. The CDR3 DNA reads TGCGCCAGCAGCCACGCACAGGGGGGTTTGACTGAAGCTTTCTTT. It translates to CASSHAQGGLTEAFF.

This clone appeared once. The V gene is TRBV27, the J gene TRBJ1-2, with D possibly being TRBD1 (5 bases). Germline values: CDR1 MNHEY, CDR2 SMNVEV (reference sequence). The V gene lost 3 bases and the J gene lost 3 bases, with 14 bases spanning the gap. CDR3 length: 15 amino acids. The CDR3 is CASSFTPAGYYGYTF. The CDR3 DNA reads TGTGCCAGCAGTTTCACCCCTGCAGGGTACTATGGCTACACCTTC.

This chain connects TRBV5-6 to TRBJ1-5; possible D gene TRBD1, 5 bases. Trimming removed 4 bases at V and 2 bases at J, with 16 bases between. The CDR3 totals 16 residues. CDR1 and CDR2 from the germline V gene are SGHDT and YYEEEE. The CDR3 DNA reads as TGTGCCAGCAGCGCAAATGGGGGGTTCGGCAATCAGCCCCAGCATTTT. Amino acid sequence: CASSANGGFGNQPQHF.

V and J are TRBV7-8 and TRBJ2-1, with TRBD2 matching 12 bases. The V gene end was trimmed by 4 bases and the J gene end by 1 base; junction bases not matched to a gene: 8. This CDR3 comprises 18 residues. Germline-derived CDR1 and CDR2 are SGHVS and FQNEAQ. The CDR3 sequence is CASSSGLAGSPSYNEQFF. CDR3 DNA sequence: TGTGCCAGCAGCTCTGGACTAGCGGGGAGCCCTTCCTACAATGAGCAGTTCTTC.